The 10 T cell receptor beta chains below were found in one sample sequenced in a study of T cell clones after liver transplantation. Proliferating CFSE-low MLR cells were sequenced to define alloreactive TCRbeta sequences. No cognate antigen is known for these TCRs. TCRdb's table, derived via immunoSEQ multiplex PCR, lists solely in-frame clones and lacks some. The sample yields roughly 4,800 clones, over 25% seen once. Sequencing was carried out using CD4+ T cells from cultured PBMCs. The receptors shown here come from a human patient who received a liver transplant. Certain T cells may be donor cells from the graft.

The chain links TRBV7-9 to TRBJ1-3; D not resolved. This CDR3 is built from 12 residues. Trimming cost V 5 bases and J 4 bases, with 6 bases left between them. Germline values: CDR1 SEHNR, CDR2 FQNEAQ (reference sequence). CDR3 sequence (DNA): TGTGCCAGCAGCCCCGGGGGAAACACCATATATTTT. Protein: CASSPGGNTIYF.

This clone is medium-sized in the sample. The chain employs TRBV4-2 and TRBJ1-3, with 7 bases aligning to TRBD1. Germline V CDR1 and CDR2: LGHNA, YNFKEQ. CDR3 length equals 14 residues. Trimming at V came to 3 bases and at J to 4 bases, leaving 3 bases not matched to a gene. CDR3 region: CASSQTDRGNTIYF. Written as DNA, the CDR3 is TGTGCCAGCAGCCAGACGGACAGGGGAAACACCATATATTTT.

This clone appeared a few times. CDR3 sequence: CASQDSREDQPQHF. The CDR3 coding sequence is TGTGCCAGCCAGGATAGTAGGGAGGATCAGCCCCAGCATTTT. This chain connects TRBV6-6 to TRBJ1-5; no clear D. The V gene lost 8 bases and the J gene lost 5 bases, with 16 bases spanning the gap. This CDR3 comprises 14 residues. Germline CDR1 and CDR2: MNHNY and SVGAGI (reference sequence).

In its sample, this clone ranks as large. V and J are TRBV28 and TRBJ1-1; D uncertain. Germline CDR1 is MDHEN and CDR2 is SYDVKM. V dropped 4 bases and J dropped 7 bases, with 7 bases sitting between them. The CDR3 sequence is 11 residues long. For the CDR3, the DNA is TGTGCCAGCAGTTCCTCCTTTGAAGCTTTCTTT. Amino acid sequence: CASSSSFEAFF.

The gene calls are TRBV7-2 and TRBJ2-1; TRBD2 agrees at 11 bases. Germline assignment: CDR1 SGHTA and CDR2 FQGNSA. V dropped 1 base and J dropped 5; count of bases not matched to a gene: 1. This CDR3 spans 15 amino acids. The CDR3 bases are TGTGCCAGCAGCTTAGGACTAGCGGGGAACAATGAGCAGTTCTTC. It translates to CASSLGLAGNNEQFF.

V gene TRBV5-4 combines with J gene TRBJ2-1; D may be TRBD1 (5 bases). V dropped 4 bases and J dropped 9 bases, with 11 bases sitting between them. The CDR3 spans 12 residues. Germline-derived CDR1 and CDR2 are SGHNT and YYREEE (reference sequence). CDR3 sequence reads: CASSVGTGEQFF. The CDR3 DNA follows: TGTGCCAGCAGCGTAGGAACAGGTGAGCAGTTCTTC.

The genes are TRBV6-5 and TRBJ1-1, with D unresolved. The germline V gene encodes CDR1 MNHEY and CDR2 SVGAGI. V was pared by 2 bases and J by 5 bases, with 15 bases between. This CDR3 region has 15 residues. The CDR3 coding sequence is TGTGCCAGCAGTTACGCCGGGCAGGAGTGGACTGAAGCTTTCTTT. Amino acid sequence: CASSYAGQEWTEAFF.

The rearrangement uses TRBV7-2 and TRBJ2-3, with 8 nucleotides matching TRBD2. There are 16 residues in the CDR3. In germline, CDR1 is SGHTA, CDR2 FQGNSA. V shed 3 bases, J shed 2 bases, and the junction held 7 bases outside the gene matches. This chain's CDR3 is CASSLQLAAYTDTQYF. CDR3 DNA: TGTGCCAGCAGCTTGCAACTAGCGGCTTACACAGATACGCAGTATTTT.

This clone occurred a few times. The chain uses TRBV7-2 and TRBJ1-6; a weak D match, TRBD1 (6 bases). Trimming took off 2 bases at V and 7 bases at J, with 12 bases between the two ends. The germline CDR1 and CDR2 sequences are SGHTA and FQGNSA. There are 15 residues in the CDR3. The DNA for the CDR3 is TGTGCCAGCAGCTTAATTCCCGGGGGCAATTCACCCCTCCACTTT. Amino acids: CASSLIPGGNSPLHF.

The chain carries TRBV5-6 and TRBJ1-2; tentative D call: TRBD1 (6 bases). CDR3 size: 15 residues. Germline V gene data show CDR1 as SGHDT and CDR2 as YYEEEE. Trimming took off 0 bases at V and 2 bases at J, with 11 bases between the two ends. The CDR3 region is CASSLVGQRNYGYTF. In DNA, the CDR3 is TGTGCCAGCAGCTTGGTAGGACAGAGGAACTATGGCTACACCTTC.